Sequencing of this T cell receptor beta chain was carried out in a study of cytomegalovirus exposure and HLA in healthy donors. Vbeta (60) and Jbeta (13) primers were used in the PCR. Generated by immunoSEQ multiplex PCR, the TCRdb table keeps only in-frame clones and is missing some. The sample yields around 230,000 clones, almost 80% seen once. Donors were nominally healthy when sampled, though unrecorded immune exposures were likely. The germline V gene has CDR1 SNHLY and CDR2 FYNNEI. Trimming shortened V by 4 bases and J by 6 bases, and 6 bases separated the two germline ends. CDR3 length equals 11 residues.

What was sequenced was PBMCs. The V gene is TRBV2, the J gene TRBJ1-1, with unresolved D. This clonotype was obtained from a male donor in good health and CMV-seronegative. CDR3: CASSVAAEAFF. The DNA of the CDR3 is TGTGCCAGCAGTGTCGCGGCTGAAGCTTTCTTT.